This is a list of T cell receptor beta chains from one sample in a study of T cell repertoires in cytomegalovirus infection. TCRdb processed the reads anew with MiXCR; each CDR3 protein has one entry. The sample gives around 800,000 distinct CDR3 sequences, approximately 32% of which show up once; 9.5% to 15% is in the top ten. These TCRs are of unknown antigen specificity. The material sequenced was cultured CD8+ T cells from PBMCs, taken from culture after CMV antigen stimulation. These receptors all come from a human donor in good health (CMV status not recorded). Some clones in this sample may be carry-over from other donors' samples. CDR3s leave out the opening cysteine and the closing phenylalanine or tryptophan.

V	J	length	CDR3
TRBV12-3/TRBV12-4	TRBJ2-5	12	ASSWTMKQETQY
TRBV11-3	TRBJ2-7	10	ASETVPYEQY
TRBV7-8	TRBJ2-2	14	ASSLTGGANTGELF
TRBV7-6	TRBJ1-2	14	ASSLARDRLTYGYT
TRBV7-8	TRBJ1-4	13	ASSRSGVTNEKLF
TRBV7-8	TRBJ1-4	15	ASSLGVGAPTNEKLF
TRBV7-9	TRBJ1-2	11	ASSLNYRYGYT
TRBV24-1	TRBJ2-3	11	ATSVSFGDTQY
TRBV27	TRBJ2-2	10	ASRLGSGELF
TRBV7-9	TRBJ2-6	15	ASSLMKAGPGANVLT
TRBV7-8	TRBJ2-7	14	ASSLGGRGLAYEQY
TRBV12-3/TRBV12-4	TRBJ2-3	12	ASTPDGYTDTQY
TRBV10-3	TRBJ2-6	16	AISREVAGESGANVLT
TRBV4-1	TRBJ1-1	10	ASSQVNTEAF
TRBV7-3	TRBJ2-2	13	ASSPSGGLTGELF
TRBV7-9	TRBJ2-5	12	ASSLVGLGETQY
TRBV5-4	TRBJ2-1	16	ASRPASGGPTRYNEQF
TRBV9	TRBJ1-1	14	ASSPHPSQVPREAF
TRBV7-8	TRBJ1-5	13	ASSLDRGWNQPQH
TRBV18	TRBJ2-1	15	ASSPQFGQGKGNEQF
TRBV18	TRBJ2-2	13	ASSPPNRVPGELF
TRBV27	TRBJ2-1	14	ASTSLAESSYNEQF
TRBV6-5	TRBJ2-5	14	ASSKTGLAGQETQY
TRBV7-7	TRBJ2-1	14	ASSPAYGGSYNEQF
TRBV27	TRBJ1-2	15	ASSLSMDVIRNYGYT
TRBV27	TRBJ1-6	15	ASSLSRSQINNSPLH
TRBV6-5	TRBJ2-3	12	ASSYGGFTDTQY
TRBV19	TRBJ2-7	12	DSSLPGSSYEQY
TRBV14	TRBJ1-2	13	ASSQATGWDYGYT
TRBV27	TRBJ2-7	16	ASSPLRRSGAFSYEQY
TRBV4-1	TRBJ1-6	15	ASSQTIPGQGVSPLH
TRBV24-1	TRBJ1-1	11	ATSDPGGTEAF
TRBV19	TRBJ2-1	12	ASSMTSGGFEQF
TRBV4-2	TRBJ2-2	13	ASSQASRGTGELF
TRBV7-9	TRBJ2-2	15	ASSLEIGDPNTGELF
TRBV28	TRBJ2-5	14	ASSARTGGFQETQY
TRBV6-2/TRBV6-3	TRBJ1-1	16	ASSYDVRTDKRNTEAF
TRBV7-9	TRBJ2-5	15	ASSLRTGQRARETQY
TRBV12-5	TRBJ1-1	12	ASGPGEGQTEAF
TRBV6-5	TRBJ2-1	15	ASSYSPPQGWNNEQF
TRBV27	TRBJ1-2	13	ASNPGVVGIYGYT
TRBV19	TRBJ2-2	16	ASSRPPGQGLNTGELF
TRBV12-5	TRBJ2-5	15	ASGLVDLMWAEETQY
TRBV6-2/TRBV6-3	TRBJ1-5	15	ASSYEGAPPPYQPQH